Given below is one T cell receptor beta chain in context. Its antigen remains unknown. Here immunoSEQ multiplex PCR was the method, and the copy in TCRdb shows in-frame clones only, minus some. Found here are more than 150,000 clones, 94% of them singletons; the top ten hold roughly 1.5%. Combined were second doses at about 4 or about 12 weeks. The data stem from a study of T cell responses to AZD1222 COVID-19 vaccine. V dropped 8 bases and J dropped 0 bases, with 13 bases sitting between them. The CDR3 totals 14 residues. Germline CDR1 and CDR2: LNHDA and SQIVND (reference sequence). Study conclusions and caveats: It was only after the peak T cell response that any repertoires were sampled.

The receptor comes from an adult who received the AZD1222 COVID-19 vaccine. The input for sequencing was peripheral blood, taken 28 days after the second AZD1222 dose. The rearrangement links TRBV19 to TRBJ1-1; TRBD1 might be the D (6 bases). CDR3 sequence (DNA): TGTGCCAGTCATTGGGGGGCCTTGAACACTGAAGCTTTCTTT. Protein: CASHWGALNTEAFF.